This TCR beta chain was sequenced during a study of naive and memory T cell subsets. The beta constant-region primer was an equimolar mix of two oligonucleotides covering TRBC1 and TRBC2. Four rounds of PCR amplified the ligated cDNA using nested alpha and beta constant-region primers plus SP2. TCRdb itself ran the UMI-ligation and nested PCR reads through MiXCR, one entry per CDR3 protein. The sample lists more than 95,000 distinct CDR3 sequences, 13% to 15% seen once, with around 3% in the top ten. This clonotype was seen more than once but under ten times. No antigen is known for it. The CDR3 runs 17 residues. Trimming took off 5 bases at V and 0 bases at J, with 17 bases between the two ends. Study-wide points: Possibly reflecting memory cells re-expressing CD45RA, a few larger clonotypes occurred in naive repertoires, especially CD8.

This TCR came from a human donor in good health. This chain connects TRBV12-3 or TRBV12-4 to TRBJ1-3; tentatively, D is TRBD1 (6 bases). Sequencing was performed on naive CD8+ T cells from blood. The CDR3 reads CASSPGQWMSSGNTIYF. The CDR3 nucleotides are TGTGCCAGCAGTCCAGGACAGTGGATGAGCTCTGGAAACACCATATATTTT.